The rows below give T cell receptor beta chains drawn from one sample of a study of shared clonotypes between healthy human individuals. The repertoire was sequenced with immunoSEQ multiplex PCR; TCRdb's copy has only in-frame clones and lacks some. The sample gives about 360,000 clones, 73% of which show up once; 8.5% to 12% is in the top ten. Sequences were obtained from memory CD4+ T cells sorted from blood. These receptors originate from a man aged 30 to 45 in good health. Each CDR3 is given with its conserved first and last residue.

v_call	j_call	cdr3_aa
TRBV19	TRBJ1-1	CASSAHRGGTEAFF
TRBV7-9	TRBJ2-1	CASSPGVGTRLADEQFF
TRBV6-6	TRBJ1-1	CASSYLQGGNTEAFF
TRBV6-1	TRBJ2-6	CASGGTAYSGANVLTF
TRBV6-1	TRBJ2-7	CASAGIGRAYEQYF
TRBV2	TRBJ2-1	CASSVQGATYNEQFF
TRBV5-4	TRBJ2-6	CASSLVRAGANVLTF
TRBV6-1	TRBJ1-1	CASSDGQGARTEAFF
TRBV7-3	TRBJ2-3	CASSSRLPDTQYF
TRBV5-6	TRBJ2-7	CASSDEPGVHEQYF
TRBV25-1	TRBJ2-7	CASSVKLYEQYF
TRBV5-1	TRBJ2-3	CASSWGLSTDTQYF
TRBV27	TRBJ2-5	CASRLAGAETQYF
TRBV15	TRBJ2-5	CATSRDNAEGETQYF
TRBV10-3	TRBJ2-2	CAIRGEVNTGELFF
TRBV29-1	TRBJ2-1	CSPSEGGAQFF
TRBV5-1	TRBJ2-1	CASSSLAGAGNEQFF
TRBV5-1	TRBJ1-1	CASSLRGGGTEAFF
TRBV25-1	TRBJ2-7	CASSLGSSYEQYF
TRBV19	TRBJ2-1	CASSKDGTSLSLSYNEQFF
TRBV2	TRBJ2-2	CASNGENTGELFF
TRBV5-5	TRBJ2-3	CASSLARGSGTDTQYF
TRBV19	TRBJ2-3	CASSFPTGGETDTQYF
TRBV11-2	TRBJ2-5	CASSPGTSGQETQYF
TRBV30	TRBJ2-1	CAWTPGTTLYNEQFF
TRBV5-4	TRBJ2-2	CASRPGTANTGELFF
TRBV4-1	TRBJ2-1	CASSGPYNEQFF
TRBV6-6	TRBJ2-3	CASSTSRIPDTQYF
TRBV6-5	TRBJ1-6	CASSYNRDRNSPLHF
TRBV2	TRBJ2-7	CASRETRDRARGEQYF
TRBV7-2	TRBJ2-5	CASSLTSGEYQETQYF
TRBV28	TRBJ2-5	CASSQWDRGAETQYF
TRBV11-2	TRBJ2-1	CASSSPDSLRNEQFF
TRBV7-2	TRBJ2-7	CASSLALLAESYEQYF
TRBV7-8	TRBJ2-3	CASTVVSGRGTDTQYF
TRBV5-5	TRBJ2-7	CASSLEGRLTRDEQYF
TRBV4-1	TRBJ1-5	CASSQEERGAQGQPQHF
TRBV2	TRBJ2-5	CASSGRTSGTETQYF
TRBV6-5	TRBJ2-6	CASSYSGAGANVLTF
TRBV11-3	TRBJ2-3	CASSLTSGRPDTQYF
TRBV6-1	TRBJ2-1	CASSGGLRNEQFF
TRBV5-1	TRBJ2-3	CASRIGPSSTDTQYF
TRBV28	TRBJ2-2	CASSPPKGSGGSGGELFF
TRBV7-2	TRBJ2-3	CASSLGLSGSGVTQYF
TRBV5-6	TRBJ2-2	CASSLLQHRGTGELFF
TRBV28	TRBJ1-2	CVCTPANYGYTF
TRBV9	TRBJ2-5	CASSVGDSGTQYF
TRBV28	TRBJ2-2	CAAAQWGEGDTGELFF
TRBV27	TRBJ2-2	CASRSGRGRTGELFF
TRBV7-6	TRBJ1-5	CASSLEFGNQPQHF
TRBV28	TRBJ2-7	CASSSGQAHEQYF
TRBV19	TRBJ1-1	CASSKGQGAIIPEAFF
TRBV5-5	TRBJ2-5	CASSLEFQETQYF
TRBV6-5	TRBJ2-1	CASSYSGLRGGGKQFF
TRBV5-1	TRBJ2-3	CASSRSLGTDTQYF